This entry is about one T cell receptor (beta chain). This CDR3 comprises 15 residues. The V end lost 4 bases, the J end lost 1 base, and 11 bases lay between the germline ends. The germline V gene has CDR1 MDHEN and CDR2 SYDVKM. The sample is drawn from a study of blood T cell repertoires in COVID-19. Assay: immunoSEQ multiplex PCR; the TCRdb copy retains only in-frame clones and omits some. The sample yields 250,000 to 300,000 clones, about 87% seen once. The chain links TRBV28 to TRBJ1-3; possible D gene TRBD1, 5 bases. The TCR comes from a woman aged 40 to 55 with acute or convalescent COVID-19. Sequencing input: peripheral blood. CDR3 DNA: TGTGCCAGCAGTTCCCCTGGACAATCTGGAAACACCATATATTTT. Protein sequence: CASSSPGQSGNTIYF.